This T cell receptor beta chain is drawn from a study of T cell repertoires in cytomegalovirus infection. TCRdb ran MiXCR on the reads and lists one entry per CDR3 protein. Here the sample spans 300,000 to 400,000 distinct CDR3 sequences, 25% to 30% being singletons. As to this clonotype: Antigen specificity is unknown.

The CDR3 length is 15 residues. Germline V CDR1 and CDR2: MNHNY, SVGAGI (reference sequence). Trimming stripped 0 bases from V and 0 bases from J, with 9 bases between. The genes are TRBV6-6 and TRBJ2-7; a weak D match, TRBD2 (5 bases). The sequence was obtained from a human donor in good health (CMV status not recorded). Some clones in this sample may be carry-over from other donors' samples. The sequences come from cultured PBMCs, collected from culture after CMV antigen stimulation. DNA of the CDR3: TGTGCCAGCAGTTACTCGAACGGGGACTCCTACGAGCAGTACTTC. It encodes CASSYSNGDSYEQYF.